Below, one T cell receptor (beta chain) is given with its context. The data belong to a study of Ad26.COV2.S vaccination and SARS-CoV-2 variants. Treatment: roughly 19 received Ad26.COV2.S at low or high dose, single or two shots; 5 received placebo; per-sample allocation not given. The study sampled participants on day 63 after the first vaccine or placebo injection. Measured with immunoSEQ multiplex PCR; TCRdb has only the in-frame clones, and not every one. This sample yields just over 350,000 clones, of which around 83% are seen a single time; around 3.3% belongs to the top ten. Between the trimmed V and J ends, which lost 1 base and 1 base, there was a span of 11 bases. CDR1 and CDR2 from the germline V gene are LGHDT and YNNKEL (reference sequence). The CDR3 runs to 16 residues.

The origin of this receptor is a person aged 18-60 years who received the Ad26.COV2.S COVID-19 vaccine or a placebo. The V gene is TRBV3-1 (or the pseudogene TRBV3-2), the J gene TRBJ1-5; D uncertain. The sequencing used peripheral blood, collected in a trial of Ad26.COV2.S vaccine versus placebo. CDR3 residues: CASSQGKAWSNQPQHF. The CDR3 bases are TGTGCCAGCAGCCAAGGTAAAGCATGGAGCAATCAGCCCCAGCATTTT.